Only a few counts were recorded for the clone carrying this T cell receptor beta chain. What it binds is not known. This sample is drawn from a study of cytomegalovirus exposure and HLA in healthy donors. Study observations and caveats: Later analysis showed most CMV-associated TCR beta chains appearing HLA-restricted. Immune exposure was documented only through CMV serostatus.

In the PCR, 60 Vbeta and 13 Jbeta primers were used. Clones were read by immunoSEQ multiplex PCR, and TCRdb kept only the in-frame ones, dropping some. The profile covers more than 85,000 clones, with roughly 80% appearing a single time and 6% to 8% taken by the ten largest. The origin of this receptor is a man between 25 and 39 years old in good health and CMV-seropositive. The sample taken for sequencing was PBMCs.

CDR3 protein: CASRPDRGDYEQYF. The CDR3 coding sequence is TGTGCCAGCAGACCGGACAGGGGAGACTACGAGCAGTACTTC. This chain uses TRBV2 with TRBJ2-7; 9 bases align to TRBD1. V lost 6 bases, J lost 3 bases, and 6 bases stayed unmatched. This CDR3 is 14 amino acids long. Per germline, CDR1 SNHLY and CDR2 FYNNEI.